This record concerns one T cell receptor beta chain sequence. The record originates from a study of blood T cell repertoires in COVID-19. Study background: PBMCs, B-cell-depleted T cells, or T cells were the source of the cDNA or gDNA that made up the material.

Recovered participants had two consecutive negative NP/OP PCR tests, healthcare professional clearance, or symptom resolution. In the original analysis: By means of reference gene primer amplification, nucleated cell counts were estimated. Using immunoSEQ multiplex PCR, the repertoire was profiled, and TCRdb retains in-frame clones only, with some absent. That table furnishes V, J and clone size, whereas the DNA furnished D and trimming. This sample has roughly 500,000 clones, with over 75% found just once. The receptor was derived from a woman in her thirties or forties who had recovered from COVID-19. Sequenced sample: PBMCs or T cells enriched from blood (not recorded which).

The CDR3 loop is CASSQAKGRRDEQYF. The DNA for the CDR3 is TGTGCCAGCAGCCAAGCGAAGGGGCGGAGGGACGAGCAGTACTTC. The chain recombines TRBV3-1 (or the pseudogene TRBV3-2) with TRBJ2-7; tentatively, D is TRBD2 (6 bases). This CDR3 spans 15 amino acids. V gave up 1 base and J gave up 5 bases, with 15 bases separating them. The V gene's germline CDR1 is LGHDT and CDR2 YNNKEL (reference sequence).